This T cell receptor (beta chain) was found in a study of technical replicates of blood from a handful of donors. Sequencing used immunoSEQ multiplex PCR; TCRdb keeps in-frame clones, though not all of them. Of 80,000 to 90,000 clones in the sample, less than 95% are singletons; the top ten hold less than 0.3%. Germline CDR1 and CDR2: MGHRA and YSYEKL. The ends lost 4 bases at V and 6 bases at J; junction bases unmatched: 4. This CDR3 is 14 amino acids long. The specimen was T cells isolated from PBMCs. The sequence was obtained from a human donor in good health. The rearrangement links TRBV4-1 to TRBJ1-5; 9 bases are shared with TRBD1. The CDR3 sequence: CASSPIQGAQPQHF. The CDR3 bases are TGCGCCAGCAGCCCCATACAGGGGGCTCAGCCCCAGCATTTT.